These T cell receptor beta chains were read from a single sample in a study of blood T cells in healthy people across ages. TCRdb passed the 5' RACE reads through MiXCR, listing each CDR3 protein once. The sample records around 990,000 distinct CDR3 sequences, 30% to 40% being singletons. Input material: blood. The receptors originated from a man between 18 and 35 years old in good health. CDR3s include the opening cysteine and the closing phenylalanine or tryptophan. The order of the fields is J gene, V gene, clone size, D gene, CDR3 DNA, CDR3 protein. The D gene is left open where the match is weak. Not every row has a clone size; where given, it reads once, few, many or a size class.

>TRBJ2-1|TRBV20-1|NA|NA
TGCAGTGCAAAGGGGTGGGGATCCTACAATGAGCAGTTCTTC
CSAKGWGSYNEQFF
>TRBJ2-1|TRBV7-2|NA|TRBD1
TGTGCCAGCAGCAAGGGGGCAGACAATGAGCAGTTCTTC
CASSKGADNEQFF
>TRBJ1-1|TRBV29-1|NA|TRBD1
TGCAGCGTTATGACAGGGAGGGTCACTGAAGCTTTCTTT
CSVMTGRVTEAFF
>TRBJ1-2|TRBV2|few|NA
TGTGCCAGCAGTGTTATGGAAGGCTACACCTTC
CASSVMEGYTF
>TRBJ1-2|TRBV12-3/TRBV12-4|NA|NA
TGTGCCAGCACCCCCGAGGGAGGAGGGTATGGCTACACCTTC
CASTPEGGGYGYTF
>TRBJ1-2|TRBV2|NA|NA
TGTGCCAGCATGCTTCGAAACTATGGCTACACCTTC
CASMLRNYGYTF
>TRBJ2-5|TRBV7-2|few|NA
TGTGCCAGCACCCGGTTAAAAGAGACCCAGTACTTC
CASTRLKETQYF
>TRBJ2-3|TRBV20-1|many|NA
TGCAGTGCCATTTTTTTTGGCACAGATACGCAGTATTTT
CSAIFFGTDTQYF
>TRBJ2-3|TRBV28|few|TRBD1
TGTGCCAGCAGTTTAAACCCGGGACAGGGAGACACATATACGCAGTATTTT
CASSLNPGQGDTYTQYF
>TRBJ2-5|TRBV4-2|NA|NA
TGTGCCAGCAGCCAGGAAGAAGAGACCCAGTACTTC
CASSQEEETQYF
>TRBJ2-1|TRBV9|NA|TRBD1
TGTGCCAGCAGCGAAACGGGACAGGGTTACAATGAGCAGTTCTTC
CASSETGQGYNEQFF
>TRBJ2-5|TRBV10-3|NA|TRBD1
TGTGCCATCAGTGAGTCTCGGGACAGCCAAGAGACCCAGTACTTC
CAISESRDSQETQYF
>TRBJ2-5|TRBV2|NA|NA
TGTGCCAGCAGTGAAGTTTGGGGAGAGTCGGAAGAGACCCAGTACTTC
CASSEVWGESEETQYF
>TRBJ1-1|TRBV9|NA|NA
TGTGCCAGCAGCGAAGAGGGGGGGGACAAAACTGAAGCTTTCTTT
CASSEEGGDKTEAFF
>TRBJ1-1|TRBV25-1|NA|NA
TGTGCCAGCAGAGAAACAGGGAGGGTGAACACTGAAGCTTTCTTT
CASRETGRVNTEAFF
>TRBJ2-5|TRBV20-1|NA|NA
TGCAGTGCTAGAGATGATGCTAGCTTCATTCCCCAAGAGACCCAGTACTTC
CSARDDASFIPQETQYF
>TRBJ2-5|TRBV4-3|NA|NA
TGCGCCAGCAGCCAAGATCAAGGGGGAGAGACCCAGTACTTC
CASSQDQGGETQYF
>TRBJ1-4|TRBV29-1|NA|TRBD1
TGCAGCGTTGAAGGGACAGGGGGTAATGAAAAACTGTTTTTT
CSVEGTGGNEKLFF
>TRBJ1-5|TRBV20-1|NA|NA
TGCAGTGCTAGACAAAACAGGGTCTTAAGCAATCAGCCCCAGCATTTT
CSARQNRVLSNQPQHF
>TRBJ1-2|TRBV3-1|NA|NA
TGTGCCAGCAGCCAACTGACCTCTACTTTTCAGGGCTACACCTTC
CASSQLTSTFQGYTF
>TRBJ2-7|TRBV5-1|NA|TRBD1
TGCGCCAGCAGCTTGGTGGCAGGGGGATCCTACGAGCAGTACTTC
CASSLVAGGSYEQYF
>TRBJ1-5|TRBV28|few|NA
TGTGCCAGCAGTTTTACAGTCCTCAGTCAGCCCCAGCATTTT
CASSFTVLSQPQHF
>TRBJ1-5|TRBV27|few|TRBD1
TGTGCCAGCAGTACGACGACAGGGAACAATCAGCCCCAGCATTTT
CASSTTTGNNQPQHF
>TRBJ1-5|TRBV15|NA|NA
TGTGCCACCAGCAACCCCAAGAGGGACGGAATCAATCAGCCCCAGCATTTT
CATSNPKRDGINQPQHF
>TRBJ2-3|TRBV24-1|few|TRBD2
TGTGCCACCAGTGACCCAGGAAAGCGGGGGAGCACAGATACGCAGTATTTT
CATSDPGKRGSTDTQYF
>TRBJ2-7|TRBV7-2|few|TRBD2
TGTGCCAGCAGCCTAGGACTAGCGGGGGCATTCAATGAGCAGTACTTC
CASSLGLAGAFNEQYF
>TRBJ2-3|TRBV5-1|once|NA
TGCGCCAGCAGCATTAGACAGCCAGGGGATACGCAGTATTTT
CASSIRQPGDTQYF
>TRBJ1-1|TRBV3-1|NA|NA
TGTGCCAGCAGCCCCCCAGGGGACAACACTGAAGCTTTCTTT
CASSPPGDNTEAFF
>TRBJ2-1|TRBV10-3|many|TRBD2
TGTGCTACTCGGACTAGCGGGGCCAATGAGCAGTTCTTC
CATRTSGANEQFF
>TRBJ1-5|TRBV6-5|once|NA
TGTGCCAGCAGTGACTCGAATTATCAGCCCCAGCATTTT
CASSDSNYQPQHF
>TRBJ2-5|TRBV6-5|NA|TRBD1
TGTGCCAGCAGTTATCTCAGGGGGAAGGATGAGACCCAGTACTTC
CASSYLRGKDETQYF
>TRBJ1-5|TRBV9|NA|NA
TGTGCCAGCAGCGTAACGGATGGGGATCAGCCCCAGCATTTT
CASSVTDGDQPQHF
>TRBJ1-2|TRBV29-1|few|NA
TGCAGCGTTGCTCCTAACAACTATGGCTACACCTTC
CSVAPNNYGYTF
>TRBJ2-7|TRBV12-3/TRBV12-4|few|TRBD1
TGTGCCAGCAGACCCGGACAGGACCGCTACGAGCAGTACTTC
CASRPGQDRYEQYF
>TRBJ1-4|TRBV10-3|few|NA
TGTGCCATCAGCCGGGCAGATAATGAAAAACTGTTTTTT
CAISRADNEKLFF